This T cell receptor (beta chain) was sequenced for a study of OX40 agonist ivuxolimab in advanced cancers. Libraries were prepared by immunoSEQ multiplex PCR; TCRdb keeps only in-frame clonotypes and omits some of them. The table lists about 3,100 clones, around 90% of them singletons. Findings of the study overall: Several nonresponders also turned out to have low normalized T-cell clonal expansion. CD8+ T cells showed, on average, more clonal expansion than CD4+ cells.

As regards this clone: Its cognate antigen is unknown.

The receptor's source is an adult with an advanced solid tumor such as melanoma, head and neck, liver or kidney cancer. This specimen consisted of CD4+ or CD8+ T cells sorted from blood, obtained in a trial of the OX40 agonist ivuxolimab.

The CDR3 here is CASSKDRDGDTEAFF. For the CDR3, the DNA is TGTGCCAGTAGTAAGGACAGGGACGGAGACACTGAAGCTTTCTTT. J is TRBJ1-1 and V is TRBV19; TRBD1 matches 8 bases. This CDR3 spans 15 amino acids. J gave up 3 bases and V 4 bases, and 7 bases lay outside the gene matches. CDR1 and CDR2 from the germline V gene are LNHDA and SQIVND (reference sequence).